This passage covers 21 T cell receptor beta chains from one sample sequenced in a study of CD8+ T cells in alopecia areata. RNA extraction and reverse transcription yielded cDNA as sequencing template. This table comes from immunoSEQ multiplex PCR, and its TCRdb copy is limited to in-frame clones, with some not included. Altogether about 200,000 clones are present, about two fifths being singletons, with the ten largest covering roughly 0.45%. The treatment denotes: oral pan-JAK inhibitor, 5-10 mg twice daily. Here the sequenced sample was CD4+ T cells sorted from blood, taken around week 34, from a patient treated with tofacitinib. Receptor source: a human donor with alopecia areata.

V gene TRBV30 combines with J gene TRBJ1-2, with 8 bases lining up with TRBD1. Losses at the gene ends were 1 base for V and 3 bases for J; bases not matched to a gene: 1. The CDR3 loop spans 13 amino acids. Germline CDR1 GTSNPN, CDR2 SVGIG (reference sequence). The DNA of the CDR3 is TGTGCCTGGAGTGGACAGGGGCACTATGGCTACACCTTC. This translates into CAWSGQGHYGYTF.

The rearrangement uses TRBV29-1 and TRBJ1-5; D gene unclear. The CDR3 runs to 13 residues. Looked up from germline, CDR1 is SQVTM and CDR2 is ANQGSEA. Deletions cut 0 bases from V and 2 bases from J, with 5 bases between. CDR3 coding DNA: TGCAGCGTTGAAGAGCGACGCAATCAGCCCCAGCATTTT. The encoded protein is CSVEERRNQPQHF.

This clone was counted only a few times. This chain uses TRBV27 with TRBJ2-2; 10 bases match TRBD2. This CDR3 region has 15 residues. V dropped 4 bases and J dropped 1; count of bases not matched to a gene: 0. CDR1 is MNHEY and CDR2 is SMNVEV in the germline V gene (reference sequence). CDR3 loop: CASSWTSGNTGELFF. The DNA for the CDR3 is TGTGCCAGCAGTTGGACTAGCGGGAACACCGGGGAGCTGTTTTTT.

The chain couples TRBV7-9 to TRBJ2-6; 7 bases match TRBD1. J was trimmed by 2 bases and V by 0 bases; bases with no gene match: 4. The CDR3 totals 17 residues. Germline CDR1 SEHNR, CDR2 FQNEAQ (reference sequence). The DNA for the CDR3 is TGTGCCAGCAGCTTAGCGTTGACAGGGCCTGGGGCCAACGTCCTGACTTTC. This codes for CASSLALTGPGANVLTF.

This rearrangement joins TRBV4-1 to TRBJ2-7, with D possibly TRBD1 on 5 matching bases. The germline V gene has CDR1 MGHRA and CDR2 YSYEKL. The V gene lost 5 bases and the J gene lost 3 bases, with 20 bases spanning the gap. This CDR3 spans 16 amino acids. This chain's CDR3 is CASSWNRLAPYYEQYF. The DNA of the CDR3 is TGCGCCAGCAGCTGGAACAGGCTCGCTCCTTACTACGAGCAGTACTTC.

This clone was picked up a small number of times. The chain combines TRBV7-3 with TRBJ2-1; D ambiguous. CDR3 length: 16 residues. V lost 5 bases to trimming and J lost 0 bases, with 14 bases between them. Germline CDR1 SGHTA, CDR2 FQGTGA. The CDR3 bases are TGTGCCAGCAGCCCCAGACCCTCCTCCTCCTACAATGAGCAGTTCTTC. It is translated as CASSPRPSSSYNEQFF. Together with reference TRBV7-3 and TRBJ2-1, the CDR3 gives the full variable domain: GAGVSQTPSNKVTEKGKYVELRCDPISGHTALYWYRQSLGQGPEFLIYFQGTGAADDSGLPNDRFFAVRPEGSVSTLKIQRTERGDSAVYLCASSPRPSSSYNEQFFGPGTRLTVL.

This clone was picked up a small number of times. The rearrangement links TRBV11-2 to TRBJ2-7; 9 nucleotides align to TRBD1. V trimming: 3 bases; J trimming: 2 bases; junction bases outside the gene matches: 2. Looked up from germline, CDR1 is SGHAT and CDR2 is FQNNGV. This CDR3 contains 14 residues. DNA for the CDR3: TGTGCCAGCAGCTTGGGACAGGGCACCTACGAGCAGTACTTC. It translates to CASSLGQGTYEQYF.

The chain uses TRBV4-1 and TRBJ2-7; 12 bases are shared with TRBD2. Germline CDR1 reads MGHRA; CDR2 reads YSYEKL. The CDR3 has 17 residues. Unmatched junction bases numbered 8, after V lost 1 base and J lost 4 bases. As DNA, the CDR3 is TGCGCCAGCAGCCAAGGGATCCTAGCGGGAGGGCGTTACGAGCAGTACTTC. Translating it yields CASSQGILAGGRYEQYF.

This clone was detected only a few times. The gene calls are TRBV7-8 and TRBJ2-1, with 9 nucleotides matching TRBD2. The CDR3 runs 16 residues. After removal of 6 bases from V and 8 bases from J, the junction contained 14 bases not matched to a gene. The germline V gene has CDR1 SGHVS and CDR2 FQNEAQ. The CDR3 DNA reads as TGTGCCAGCAGTATGATCCTAGCGGGATATTCCTATGAGCAGTTCTTC. Residues: CASSMILAGYSYEQFF. Based on the CDR3 plus reference TRBV7-8 and TRBJ2-1, the full variable domain is GAGVSQSPRYKVAKRGQDVALRCDPISGHVSLFWYQQALGQGPEFLTYFQNEAQLDKSGLPSDRFFAERPEGSVSTLKIQRTQQEDSAVYLCASSMILAGYSYEQFFGPGTRLTVL.

The V gene is TRBV30, the J gene TRBJ2-7; 15 bases match TRBD2. CDR1 and CDR2 (germline): GTSNPN, SVGIG (reference sequence). The V segment lost 5 bases and the J segment 7 bases; nucleotides outside the gene matches: 12. This CDR3 spans 16 amino acids. The CDR3 here is CAWAEGTSGRQEEQYF. CDR3 in DNA: TGTGCCTGGGCTGAGGGGACTAGCGGGAGGCAGGAAGAGCAGTACTTC. The full variable domain, completed using reference TRBV30 and TRBJ2-7, is SQTIHQWPATLVQPVGSPLSLECTVEGTSNPNLYWYRQAAGRGLQLLFYSVGIGQISSEVPQNLSASRPQDRQFILSSKKLLLSDSGFYLCAWAEGTSGRQEEQYFGPGTRLTVT.

This chain links TRBV29-1 with TRBJ1-2, with TRBD1 matching 7 bases. CDR1 SQVTM and CDR2 ANQGSEA come from the germline V gene. The CDR3 spans 12 residues. V gave up 6 bases and J gave up 8 bases; unmatched junction bases: 9. This chain's CDR3 is CSVRGGHGGYTF. The CDR3 DNA reads TGCAGCGTCAGGGGGGGGCATGGAGGCTACACCTTC.

The chain joins TRBV9 to TRBJ2-1; TRBD2 matches at 7 bases. From germline, CDR1 is SGDLS and CDR2 YYNGEE. The CDR3 is made up of 16 amino acids. J was trimmed by 0 bases and V by 1 base; bases with no gene match: 4. The CDR3 here is CASSVQAGRSYNEQFF. The CDR3 nucleotides are TGTGCCAGCAGCGTACAAGCGGGGCGCTCCTACAATGAGCAGTTCTTC.

The chain uses TRBV5-4 and TRBJ1-1; D gene unclear. Trimming removed 2 bases at V and 5 bases at J, with 13 bases between. Germline CDR1 reads SGHNT; CDR2 reads YYREEE (reference sequence). The CDR3 spans 14 residues. For the CDR3, the DNA is TGTGCCAGCAGCTTCCCTGGATTGAGGACTGAAGCTTTCTTT. Translation: CASSFPGLRTEAFF.

The gene calls are TRBV7-9 and TRBJ2-7, with 7 bases fitting TRBD2. The germline V gene has CDR1 SEHNR and CDR2 FQNEAQ (reference sequence). With 5 bases clipped from V and 7 bases from J, the junction kept 14 bases outside the gene matches. This CDR3 has 15 residues. The CDR3 reads CASSPLRSGGSEQYF. CDR3 nucleotides: TGTGCCAGCAGCCCCCTTCGGTCGGGAGGATCGGAGCAGTACTTC.

The CDR3 coding sequence is TGTGCCTGGAGTGTATTAACCAGCAGGTTCGAAGTTATGAACACTGAAGCTTTCTTT. It translates to CAWSVLTSRFEVMNTEAFF. The chain links TRBV30 to TRBJ1-1; the D is unclear. CDR1 and CDR2 (germline): GTSNPN, SVGIG (reference sequence). V lost 0 bases, J lost 0 bases, and 23 bases lay in between. The CDR3 is 19 amino acids.

This clone has only a few counts. The V call is TRBV5-1, the J call TRBJ2-4, with TRBD2 matching 7 bases. Per germline, CDR1 SGHRS and CDR2 YFSETQ. The CDR3 runs 13 residues. V lost 4 bases and J lost 8; bases outside the gene matches: 6. For the CDR3, the DNA is TGCGCCAGCAGCCCAAGGGAGGGGTACATTCAGTACTTC. It specifies CASSPREGYIQYF.

The chain recombines TRBV4-2 with TRBJ2-1; D may match TRBD1 or TRBD2 (5 bases each). The CDR3 consists of 12 residues. Germline V gene sequence: CDR1 LGHNA, CDR2 YNFKEQ. The V end was cut by 1 base, the J end by 9 bases, with 7 bases between. CDR3 DNA sequence: TGTGCCAGCAGCCAAGCGAGGGGTGAGCAGTTCTTC. Translation gives CASSQARGEQFF.

This sequence joins TRBV27 and TRBJ1-1, with 7 bases that match TRBD1. Per germline, CDR1 MNHEY and CDR2 SMNVEV (reference sequence). The CDR3 extends over 13 amino acids. The ends lost 8 bases at V and 11 bases at J; junction bases unmatched: 14. The CDR3 DNA reads TGTGCCAGCGTCCTGAGACAGGGTCAAGAGGCTTTCTTT. Its protein is CASVLRQGQEAFF.

This clone was picked up a small number of times. This sequence joins TRBV18 and TRBJ2-7; possibly TRBD1 or TRBD2 for D (5 bases each). Germline CDR1 reads KGHSH; CDR2 reads LQKENI. The CDR3 is 15 residues long. V lost 0 bases and J lost 7, with 16 bases in between. The CDR3 sequence is CASSPPGAALSEQYF. Written as DNA, the CDR3 is TGTGCCAGCTCACCACCCGGGGCAGCCCTCAGTGAGCAGTACTTC.

This clone has a handful of counts. The chain recombines TRBV11-2 with TRBJ1-2; a possible D gene is TRBD1 (6 bases). This CDR3 is 13 amino acids long. V lost 5 bases and J lost 9, with 16 bases in between. The germline V gene encodes CDR1 SGHAT and CDR2 FQNNGV. The chain's CDR3 is CASSRNRDLSYTF. In DNA form, the CDR3 reads TGTGCCAGCAGCCGGAACAGGGATTTAAGCTACACCTTC.

Written as DNA, the CDR3 is TGCGCCAGCAGCGGGGGGAGCTCCTACAATGAGCAGTTCTTC. Its translation is CASSGGSSYNEQFF. The J gene is TRBJ2-1, the V gene TRBV5-1; the D gene is possibly TRBD2 (6 bases). The CDR3 is made up of 14 amino acids. Germline CDR1 reads SGHRS; CDR2 reads YFSETQ. The V end lost 4 bases, the J end lost 0 bases, and 8 bases lay between the germline ends.